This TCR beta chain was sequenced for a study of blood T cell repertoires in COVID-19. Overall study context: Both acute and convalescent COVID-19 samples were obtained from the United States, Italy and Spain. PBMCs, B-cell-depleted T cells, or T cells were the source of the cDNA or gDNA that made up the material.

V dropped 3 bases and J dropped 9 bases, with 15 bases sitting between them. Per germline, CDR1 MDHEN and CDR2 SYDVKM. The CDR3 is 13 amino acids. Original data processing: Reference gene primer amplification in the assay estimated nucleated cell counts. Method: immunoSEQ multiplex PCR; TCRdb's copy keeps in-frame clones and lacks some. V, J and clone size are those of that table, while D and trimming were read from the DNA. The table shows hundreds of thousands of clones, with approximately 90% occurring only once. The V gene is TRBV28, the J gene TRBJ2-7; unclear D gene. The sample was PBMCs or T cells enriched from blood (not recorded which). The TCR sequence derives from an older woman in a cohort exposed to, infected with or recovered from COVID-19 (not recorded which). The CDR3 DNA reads TGTGCCAGCAGTTTGGCCCCGATTGGCGGGCAGTACTTC. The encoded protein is CASSLAPIGGQYF.